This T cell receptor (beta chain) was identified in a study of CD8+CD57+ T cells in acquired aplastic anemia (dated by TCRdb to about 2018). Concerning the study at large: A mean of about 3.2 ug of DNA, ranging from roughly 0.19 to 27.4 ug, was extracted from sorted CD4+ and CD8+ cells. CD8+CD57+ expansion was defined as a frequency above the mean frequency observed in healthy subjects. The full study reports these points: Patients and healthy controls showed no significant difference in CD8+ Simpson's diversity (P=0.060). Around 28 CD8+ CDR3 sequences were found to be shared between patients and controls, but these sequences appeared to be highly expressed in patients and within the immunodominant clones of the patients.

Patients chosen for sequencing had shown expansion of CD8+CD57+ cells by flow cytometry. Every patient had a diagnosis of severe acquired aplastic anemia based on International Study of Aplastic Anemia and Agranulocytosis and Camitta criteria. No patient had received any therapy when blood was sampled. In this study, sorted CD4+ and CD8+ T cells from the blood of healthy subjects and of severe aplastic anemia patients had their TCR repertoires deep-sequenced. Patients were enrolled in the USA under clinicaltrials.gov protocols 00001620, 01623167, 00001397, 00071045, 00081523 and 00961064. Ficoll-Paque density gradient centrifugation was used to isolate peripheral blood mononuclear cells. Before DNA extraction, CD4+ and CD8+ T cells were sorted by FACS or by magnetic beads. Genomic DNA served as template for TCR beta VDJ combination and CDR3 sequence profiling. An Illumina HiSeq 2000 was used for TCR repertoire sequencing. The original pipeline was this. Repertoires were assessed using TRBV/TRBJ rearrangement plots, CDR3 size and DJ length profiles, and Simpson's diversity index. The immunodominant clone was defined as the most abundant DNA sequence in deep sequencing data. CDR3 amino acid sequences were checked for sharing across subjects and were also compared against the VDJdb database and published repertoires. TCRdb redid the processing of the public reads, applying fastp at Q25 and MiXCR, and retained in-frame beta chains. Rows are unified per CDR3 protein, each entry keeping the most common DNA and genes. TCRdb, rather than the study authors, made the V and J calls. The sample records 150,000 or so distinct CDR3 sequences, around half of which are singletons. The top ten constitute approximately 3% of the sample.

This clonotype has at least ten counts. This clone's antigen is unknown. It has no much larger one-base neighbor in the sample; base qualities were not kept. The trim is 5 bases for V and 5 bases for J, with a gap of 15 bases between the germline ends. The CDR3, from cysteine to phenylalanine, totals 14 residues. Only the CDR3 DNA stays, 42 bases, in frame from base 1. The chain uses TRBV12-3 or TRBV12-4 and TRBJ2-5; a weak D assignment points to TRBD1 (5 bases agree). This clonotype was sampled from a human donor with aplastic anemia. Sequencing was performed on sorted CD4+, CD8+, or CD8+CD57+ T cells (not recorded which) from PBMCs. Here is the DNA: TGTGCCAGCAGTCCGACATGGGGCTTGGAGACCCAGTACTTC. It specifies CASSPTWGLETQYF.